These 29 T cell receptor beta chains were all obtained from the same sample, sequenced in a study of blood T cells in healthy people across ages. For the second PCR, which ran for 7 to 11 cycles, a sample-barcoded 5' primer and a J-beta primer mix were used. TCRdb re-analysed the 5' RACE reads in MiXCR, keeping a single row per CDR3 protein. The sample has approximately 1.5 million distinct CDR3 sequences; under 55% are singletons. The sample consisted of blood. Receptors were obtained from a woman under 30 in good health.

The rearrangement links TRBV7-2 to TRBJ2-4; D is possibly TRBD1 (5 bases). CDR3 length: 16 residues. CDR1 and CDR2 (germline): SGHTA, FQGNSA. Trimming shortened V by 5 bases and J by 0 bases, and 14 bases separated the two germline ends. CDR3 nucleotide sequence: TGTGCCAGCAGCAGGGAAGGGGCATTAGCCAAAAACATTCAGTACTTC. This codes for CASSREGALAKNIQYF.

Concerning this clonotype itself: An end of the junction differs from the germline gene, which may be a read error. CDR3 DNA: TGTACCAGCAGATTCGACTACTTCCACGCGAACACCGGGGAGCTGTTTTTT. It encodes CTSRFDYFHANTGELFF. This chain uses TRBV12-3 or TRBV12-4 with TRBJ2-2; TRBD2 might be the D (5 bases). The length of the CDR3 is 17 residues.

This sequence joins TRBV20-1 and TRBJ2-1; D is ambiguous. The V gene's germline CDR1 is DFQATT and CDR2 SNEGSKA (reference sequence). This CDR3 is built from 16 residues. The V and J ends lost 3 bases and 3 bases respectively, with 18 bases between them. CDR3 sequence: CSASRFPIENYNEQFF. The CDR3 DNA follows: TGCAGTGCTAGCCGTTTCCCAATAGAAAACTACAATGAGCAGTTCTTC.

The J gene is TRBJ2-7, the V gene TRBV10-3, with TRBD1 matching 9 bases. The CDR3 loop spans 13 amino acids. From germline, CDR1 is ENHRY and CDR2 SYGVKD. Trimming cost V 7 bases and J 5 bases; bases outside gene matches: 6. The CDR3 region is CAIKGTGYDEQYF. The CDR3 nucleotides are TGTGCCATCAAAGGGACAGGGTACGACGAGCAGTACTTC.

For this clonotype: Germline is not matched at one junction end, which may reflect a read error. This chain joins TRBV9 and TRBJ1-2; D gene unclear. Germline assignment: CDR1 SGDLS and CDR2 YYNGEE. This CDR3 contains 13 residues. The CDR3 DNA follows: TGTGCCAGCAGCCCCCAGGACGGCTATGGCTACGCCTTC. This translates into CASSPQDGYGYAF.

This chain joins TRBV5-6 and TRBJ2-1; 14 bases agree with TRBD2. CDR3 length equals 18 residues. Germline V gene sequence: CDR1 SGHDT, CDR2 YYEEEE. V lost 2 bases, J lost 4 bases, and 8 bases stayed unmatched. CDR3 coding DNA: TGTGCCAGCAGCTTCACGGGACTAGCGGGAGATTTGTACAATGAGCAGTTCTTC. Translated: CASSFTGLAGDLYNEQFF.

V usage is TRBV4-3 and J usage is TRBJ1-4; D perhaps matches TRBD1 (6 bases). The CDR3 totals 14 residues. V was cut by 5 bases and J by 5 bases, with 12 bases left in between. The germline V gene has CDR1 LGHNA and CDR2 YSLEER. DNA for the CDR3: TGCGCCAGCAGCTACGGGCAGGGGAATGAAAAACTGTTTTTT. Its protein product is CASSYGQGNEKLFF.

This clonotype turned up a few times. CDR3 nucleotides: TGTGCCAGCAGTACGATCCGAAACTATGGCTACACCTTC. Amino acids: CASSTIRNYGYTF. V usage is TRBV27 and J usage is TRBJ1-2, with no clear D. Germline lookup yields CDR1 MNHEY and CDR2 SMNVEV (reference sequence). This CDR3 contains 13 residues. Between the trimmed V and J ends, which lost 5 bases and 2 bases, there was a span of 9 bases.

The chain links TRBV19 to TRBJ1-5; D unresolved. The CDR3 has 16 residues. The germline V and J ends were trimmed by 5 bases and 0 bases, with 14 bases remaining between them. Germline V gene lookup returns CDR1 LNHDA and CDR2 SQIVND (reference sequence). The CDR3 sequence is CASSGKKGLSNQPQHF. The CDR3 nucleotides are TGTGCCAGTAGTGGCAAGAAAGGCCTTAGCAATCAGCCCCAGCATTTT.

The rearrangement links TRBV4-1 to TRBJ1-4; D not certain. Looked up from germline, CDR1 is MGHRA and CDR2 is YSYEKL. With 1 base removed from V and 5 bases from J, the gap between germline ends came to 14 bases. This CDR3 spans 16 amino acids. CDR3 in DNA: TGCGCCAGCAGCCAAGTCAGGAGAAAGGCAAATGAAAAACTGTTTTTT. Amino acid sequence: CASSQVRRKANEKLFF.

The chain joins TRBV7-9 to TRBJ2-5, with 9 positions matching TRBD1. Unmatched junction bases numbered 9, after V lost 5 bases and J lost 8 bases. This CDR3 spans 14 amino acids. Germline V lookup: CDR1 SEHNR, CDR2 FQNEAQ (reference sequence). In DNA, the CDR3 is TGTGCCAGCAGCCCCCGGACAGGGGTAGGAACCCAGTACTTC. Translation: CASSPRTGVGTQYF. The whole variable domain, remainder taken from reference TRBV7-9 and TRBJ2-5, is DTGVSQNPRHKITKRGQNVTFRCDPISEHNRLYWYRQTLGQGPEFLTYFQNEAQLEKSRLLSDRFSAERPKGSFSTLEIQRTEQGDSAMYLCASSPRTGVGTQYFGPGTRLLVL.

The sample holds a few counts of this clonotype. The CDR3 coding sequence is TGTGCCAGCAGTACCCCTTACAGGGATTCCTACAATGAGCAGTTCTTC. Its protein product is CASSTPYRDSYNEQFF. This chain uses TRBV28 with TRBJ2-1; D perhaps matches TRBD1 (6 bases). Trimming pared 5 bases from V and 1 base from J, leaving 15 bases between. CDR3 length: 16 residues. Germline V gives CDR1 MDHEN, CDR2 SYDVKM.

CDR3 loop: CASSEGGGRVGDTQYF. CDR3 nucleotide sequence: TGTGCCAGCAGTGAAGGAGGGGGCAGGGTCGGAGATACGCAGTATTTT. The V call is TRBV2, the J call TRBJ2-3; 7 nucleotides agree with TRBD1. CDR3 length: 16 residues. CDR1 is SNHLY, CDR2 FYNNEI, per germline. J gave up 5 bases and V 1 base, and 9 bases lay outside the gene matches.

The chain joins TRBV12-3 or TRBV12-4 to TRBJ1-5, with 10 bases lining up with TRBD1. The CDR3 totals 15 residues. V was clipped by 6 bases and J by 3 bases; unmatched bases: 5. This CDR3 reads CASRKGQGINQPQHF. CDR3 nucleotide sequence: TGTGCCAGCAGGAAGGGACAGGGGATCAATCAGCCCCAGCATTTT.

This clonotype occurred a few times. The V gene is TRBV7-3, the J gene TRBJ2-3; D is perhaps TRBD2 (6 bases). The CDR3 has 16 residues. Per the germline V gene, CDR1 is SGHTA and CDR2 is FQGTGA. Trimming cost V 2 bases and J 1 base, with 13 bases left between them. The CDR3 loop reads CASSLLSGLGTDTQYF. As DNA, the CDR3 is TGTGCCAGCAGCTTATTAAGCGGGTTAGGCACAGATACGCAGTATTTT.

This clonotype was observed a handful of times. The genes are TRBV12-3 or TRBV12-4 and TRBJ1-1; the D is unclear. Trimming removed 5 bases at V and 1 base at J, with 8 bases between. CDR3 length equals 13 residues. CDR3 in amino acids: CASSTPGNTEAFF. The CDR3 DNA is TGTGCCAGCAGTACCCCAGGGAACACTGAAGCTTTCTTT.

To note about this clonotype: This sequence may be a read error, since a much larger clone differs from it by one base. The CDR3 region is CTSSSSAWYGYTF. In nucleotides, the CDR3 is TGTACCAGCAGTTCCTCCGCGTGGTATGGCTACACCTTC. This chain connects TRBV27 to TRBJ1-2; D unresolved. Germline V gene data show CDR1 as MNHEY and CDR2 as SMNVEV (reference sequence). This CDR3 contains 13 residues.

The gene calls are TRBV20-1 and TRBJ2-3, with TRBD1 matching 7 bases. The CDR3 length is 18 residues. After removal of 6 bases from V and 3 bases from J, the junction contained 21 bases not matched to a gene. The germline gives CDR1 DFQATT, CDR2 SNEGSKA (reference sequence). The CDR3 DNA is TGCAGTGCCGAGGGACAGTTGTGGAAGGGTGGCGCGACAGATACGCAGTATTTT. Translating it yields CSAEGQLWKGGATDTQYF.

The CDR3 reads CASSLGSGGRGYTF. In nucleotides, the CDR3 is TGCGCCAGCAGCTTGGGGTCAGGGGGCCGGGGCTACACCTTC. This chain links TRBV5-1 with TRBJ1-2; 8 bases map to TRBD1. Per germline, CDR1 SGHRS and CDR2 YFSETQ. V shed 0 bases, J shed 8 bases, and the junction held 6 bases outside the gene matches. This CDR3 comprises 14 residues.

The chain combines TRBV20-1 with TRBJ2-5; 11 bases match TRBD2. Germline values: CDR1 DFQATT, CDR2 SNEGSKA (reference sequence). This CDR3 region has 13 residues. V was pared by 5 bases and J by 5 bases, with 4 bases of the junction left unmatched. In nucleotides, the CDR3 is TGCAGTGCTTTACTAGCGGGGGCGGAGACCCAGTACTTC. Amino acids: CSALLAGAETQYF.

The chain is built from TRBV6-5 and TRBJ1-1; perhaps TRBD1 as D (5 bases). Trimming left V 9 bases short and J 5 bases short, with 16 bases between. Per the germline V gene, CDR1 is MNHEY and CDR2 is SVGAGI. CDR3 length equals 13 residues. In nucleotides, the CDR3 is TGTGCCAGAAGTCCGAGGGGCGCGACTGAAGCTTTCTTT. Its protein is CARSPRGATEAFF.

In this sample, this clonotype turned up once. The rearrangement links TRBV20-1 to TRBJ2-7; a possible D gene is TRBD2 (5 bases). Germline V gene data show CDR1 as DFQATT and CDR2 as SNEGSKA (reference sequence). V lost 4 bases to trimming and J lost 5 bases, with 15 bases between them. The CDR3 extends over 13 amino acids. The CDR3, as DNA: TGCAGTGCTATAAATGGGAGAGGGAACGAGCAGTACTTC. Protein: CSAINGRGNEQYF.

This clonotype turned up a few times. V and J are TRBV12-3 or TRBV12-4 and TRBJ2-1; D not certain. V was pared by 4 bases and J by 8 bases, with 6 bases between. This CDR3 is 11 amino acids long. CDR3: CASSSNYEQFF. DNA for the CDR3: TGTGCCAGCAGTTCTAATTATGAGCAGTTCTTC.

The sample holds a few counts of this clonotype. The chain employs TRBV28 and TRBJ2-7, with 10 nucleotides matching TRBD2. The CDR3 sequence is 16 residues long. Germline trimming cut 6 bases from V and 4 bases from J; bases unmatched to any gene: 12. In germline, CDR1 is MDHEN, CDR2 SYDVKM. The DNA for the CDR3 is TGTGCCAGCAGCCAAGGGCTAGCGGGAGCAGGGTACGAGCAGTACTTC. It translates to CASSQGLAGAGYEQYF.

Ten or more counts support this clonotype. V usage is TRBV27 and J usage is TRBJ1-2; 9 bases agree with TRBD1. Per the germline V gene, CDR1 is MNHEY and CDR2 is SMNVEV (reference sequence). This CDR3 is 14 amino acids long. The V and J ends lost 6 bases and 2 bases, in that order; junction bases with no gene match: 4. The CDR3 here is CASRSGTGNYGYTF. Written as DNA, the CDR3 is TGTGCCAGCAGGTCCGGGACAGGGAACTATGGCTACACCTTC.

This clonotype has more than one count but fewer than ten. One end of the junction fails to match germline, which may point to a read error. The rearrangement joins TRBV5-1 to TRBJ1-2; possibly TRBD1 for D (6 bases). From germline, CDR1 is SGHRS and CDR2 YFSETQ. The CDR3 contains 18 residues. In DNA, the CDR3 is TGCGCCAGCAGCTTGGACCCTCCTGGAGGGGGAGATAACCATGGCTACACCTTC. This gives the protein CASSLDPPGGGDNHGYTF.

The chain combines TRBV20-1 with TRBJ2-7, with 9 bases lining up with TRBD1. V lost 6 bases, J lost 0 bases, and 12 bases stayed unmatched. Germline V CDR1 and CDR2: DFQATT, SNEGSKA (reference sequence). The CDR3 is made up of 16 amino acids. The CDR3 nucleotides are TGCAGTGCCTTCTGGGACAGGGAACCATTCTCCTACGAGCAGTACTTC. The encoded protein is CSAFWDREPFSYEQYF.

The chain joins TRBV21-1 to TRBJ2-7; the table calls TRBD1, which could not be checked here. TRBV21-1 is noted as a pseudogene. The CDR3 spans 19 residues. The CDR3 spells CASCKGWGPVSLSPNEQYF. In nucleotides, the CDR3 is TGTGCCAGCTGCAAAGGTTGGGGGCCAGTTAGTCTTTCCCCCAATGAGCAGTACTTC.

The rearrangement links TRBV9 to TRBJ2-3, with D tentatively TRBD2 (6 bases). This CDR3 is built from 18 residues. V was pared by 4 bases and J by 2 bases, with 23 bases between. The V gene's germline CDR1 is SGDLS and CDR2 YYNGEE. CDR3 sequence: CASSPQQTGDMPTDTQYF. CDR3 in DNA: TGTGCCAGCAGCCCGCAACAAACGGGGGATATGCCCACAGATACGCAGTATTTT.